The 16 T cell receptor beta chains listed next were all sequenced from one sample in a study of tumor-infiltrating lymphocytes in primary liver carcinoma (TCRdb year 2017). Without any cell sorting, total RNA and DNA were extracted together from around 20-30 mg of bulk tissue using the AllPrep DNA/RNA mini kit. Sequencer: Illumina HiSeq 2500. Using a constant-region primer and ProtoScript II reverse transcriptase, TCRbeta-specific cDNA was reverse-transcribed from around 520 ng total RNA. Three nested multiplex PCR rounds, following a slightly modified ARM-PCR procedure, were used to build the TCRbeta libraries. The first two PCR rounds used multiplex TRBV1-TRBV30 forward primers with a Cbeta reverse primer, each for approximately 11 cycles. The public reads were reprocessed in TCRdb via fastp at Q25 and MiXCR, keeping in-frame beta chains. Each CDR3 protein gets just one entry, which takes the most common genes and DNA from the rows behind it. The sample table lists just over 30,000 distinct CDR3 sequences, 70% to 80% of them with a count of one. Of the sample, 30% to 40% is held by the ten largest clones.

Sequenced sample: liver tumor tissue from sampling region 3. This specimen's cell subset or site label, per the study, means: tumor region T3, left-lateral pole. The receptor set was obtained from a woman aged 25-40 years with primary liver carcinoma and hepatitis B virus infection.

This chain links TRBV11-2 with TRBJ2-1, with TRBD2 matching over 14 bases. Germline assignment: CDR1 SGHAT and CDR2 FQNNGV. The CDR3 consists of 17 residues. The CDR3 here is CDNSRRLAGGSGDEQFF. For the CDR3, the DNA is TGTGACAACAGCAGGAGACTAGCGGGAGGGTCGGGGGATGAGCAGTTCTTC.

The V call is TRBV6-2 or TRBV6-3, the J call TRBJ2-7; TRBD2 matches 11 bases. Looked up from germline, CDR1 is MNHEY and CDR2 is SVGEGT. V lost 6 bases, J lost 3 bases, and 7 bases stayed unmatched. CDR3 length: 15 amino acids. CDR3 in amino acids: CASSYTGTSGYEQYF. In DNA form, the CDR3 reads TGTGCCAGCAGCTACACCGGGACTAGCGGCTACGAGCAGTACTTC.

With respect to this clonotype: Germline is not matched at one junction end, which may reflect a read error. The chain uses TRBV5-4 and TRBJ2-1; no firm D call. The CDR3 length is 12 residues. Germline V CDR1 and CDR2: SGHNT, YYREEE (reference sequence). The CDR3 nucleotides are TGTGCCAGCGGCTTAGGCTGCAATGAGCAGCTCTTC. This encodes CASGLGCNEQLF.

Of note for this clonotype: The junction shows a germline mismatch at one end, possibly a read error. The chain employs TRBV11-2 and TRBJ2-1; D is ambiguous. Germline values: CDR1 SGHAT, CDR2 FQNNGV. CDR3 length: 16 residues. The CDR3 loop reads CVSSLVGWTPVDEQFF. The DNA for the CDR3 is TGTGTCAGCAGCTTAGTTGGTTGGACGCCAGTCGATGAGCAGTTCTTC.

Comments on this clonotype: Relative to the germline gene, one junction end is altered; a read error may explain this. The chain links TRBV5-4 to TRBJ2-1, with D perhaps TRBD1 (6 bases). Germline V CDR1 and CDR2: SGHNT, YYREEE (reference sequence). The CDR3 covers 15 residues. CDR3 loop: CASSFTGLGNNEHFF. For the CDR3, the DNA is TGTGCTAGCAGCTTCACAGGGTTGGGGAACAATGAGCATTTCTTC.

Comments on this clonotype: A read error may be the cause here, since a much bigger clone is one base away. The chain is built from TRBV12-3 or TRBV12-4 and TRBJ2-1; a weak D match, TRBD2 (6 bases). The CDR3 extends over 14 amino acids. CDR3 amino acids: CTSSITGTSDGQFF. The CDR3 DNA reads TGTACCAGCAGTATTACCGGGACTTCCGATGGGCAGTTCTTC.

About this clonotype itself: Germline is not matched at one junction end, which may reflect a read error. This sequence joins TRBV11-2 and TRBJ1-6; no definite D call. The CDR3 has 16 residues. Per germline, CDR1 SGHAT and CDR2 FQNNGV. CDR3 nucleotides: TGTGCCAGCAACTTTGGTCGGAGCCACTATAATTCACCCCTCGACTTT. This translates into CASNFGRSHYNSPLDF.

Comment on this clonotype: Just one base apart from a much larger clone, this may be a read error. The chain combines TRBV6-1 with TRBJ1-6, with 9 nucleotides matching TRBD1. V shed 5 bases and J 9 bases; nucleotides not matched to a gene: 8. The CDR3 spans 15 residues. The germline gives CDR1 MNHNS, CDR2 SASEGT. This CDR3 reads CASSLPRDRVSPLHF. CDR3 DNA: TGTGCCAGCAGTCTCCCCCGGGACAGGGTTTCACCCCTCCACTTT.

A note on this clonotype: The junction departs from the called germline gene at one end, perhaps through a read error. The chain combines TRBV12-3 or TRBV12-4 with TRBJ2-1; possible D gene TRBD2, 5 bases. This CDR3 has 13 amino acids. CDR3 loop: CVSGLGLFNEQFF. DNA for the CDR3: TGTGTCAGCGGTTTAGGGTTATTCAACGAGCAGTTCTTC.

Only one count was recorded for this clonotype. Relative to the germline gene, one junction end is altered; a read error may explain this. The genes are TRBV11-2 and TRBJ2-1, with 10 bases lining up with TRBD2. The CDR3 sequence is 16 residues long. Germline V gene lookup returns CDR1 SGHAT and CDR2 FQNNGV. In DNA, the CDR3 is TGTGCCACCAGGGTTACTAGCGGGAAGGCCGGCAATGAGCAGATCTTC. This translates into CATRVTSGKAGNEQIF.

As regards this clonotype: Since a much larger clone is just one base distant, this may be a read error. The chain links TRBV29-1 to TRBJ1-2; D not certain. The CDR3 loop spans 10 amino acids. The V gene's germline CDR1 is SQVTM and CDR2 ANQGSEA. The CDR3 region is CSVDNYGHTF. DNA for the CDR3: TGCAGCGTTGATAACTATGGCCACACCTTC. Together with reference TRBV29-1 and TRBJ1-2, the CDR3 gives the full variable domain: SAVISQKPSRDICQRGTSLTIQCQVDSQVTMMFWYRQQPGQSLTLIATANQGSEATYESGFVIDKFPISRPNLTFSTLTVSNMSPEDSSIYLCSVDNYGHTFGSGTRLTVV.

This clonotype was picked up one time. The genes are TRBV11-3 and TRBJ1-1, with D possibly TRBD1 on 6 matching bases. CDR1 is SGHNT, CDR2 YENEEA, per germline. The germline V and J ends were trimmed by 1 base and 10 bases, with 22 bases remaining between them. The CDR3 is made up of 16 amino acids. DNA for the CDR3: TGTGCCAGCAGCTTAGCCCCCAGTTACGTTCAAGGGGGAGCTTTCTTT. Its protein is CASSLAPSYVQGGAFF.

As regards this clonotype: Since the CDR3 does not end with the conserved phenylalanine or tryptophan, this likely comes from a read error. The rearrangement joins TRBV6-2 or TRBV6-3 to TRBJ1-5; D uncertain. CDR3 length: 13 amino acids. Germline lookup yields CDR1 MNHEY and CDR2 SVGEGT. Trimming removed 6 bases from V and 2 bases from J, with 8 bases in between. DNA for the CDR3: TGTGCCAGCAGCTACCGGGGCAATCAGCCCCAGCATTAT. Amino acids: CASSYRGNQPQHY.

Comment on this clonotype: One end of the junction fails to match germline, which may point to a read error. V and J are TRBV29-1 and TRBJ2-1; 7 bases are shared with TRBD2. The V gene's germline CDR1 is SQVTM and CDR2 ANQGSEA. The CDR3 totals 12 residues. In DNA, the CDR3 is TGTAGCGCCCTAAGGGACTACAAAGAGCAGTTTTTC. This sequence encodes CSALRDYKEQFF.

A few counts support this clonotype. Given a much more abundant clone one base away, this may be a read error. The chain has TRBV28 and TRBJ1-5; a possible D gene is TRBD1 (5 bases). Trimming left V 6 bases short and J 4 bases short, with 13 bases between. CDR1 is MDHEN and CDR2 is SYDVKM in the germline V gene. This CDR3 region has 14 residues. The DNA of the CDR3 is TGTGCCAGCAGAAGGGGACGTAGGAATCAGCCCCAGCATTTT. Translating gives CASRRGRRNQPQHF.

With respect to this clonotype: A read error may produce the germline difference seen at one junction end. The chain has TRBV28 and TRBJ2-2; the D gene is possibly TRBD2 (5 bases). Per the germline V gene, CDR1 is MDHEN and CDR2 is SYDVKM. The CDR3 has 12 residues. The CDR3 is CTSSFATGKLFF. The CDR3 nucleotides read TGTACCAGTAGTTTCGCAACCGGGAAGCTGTTTTTT.